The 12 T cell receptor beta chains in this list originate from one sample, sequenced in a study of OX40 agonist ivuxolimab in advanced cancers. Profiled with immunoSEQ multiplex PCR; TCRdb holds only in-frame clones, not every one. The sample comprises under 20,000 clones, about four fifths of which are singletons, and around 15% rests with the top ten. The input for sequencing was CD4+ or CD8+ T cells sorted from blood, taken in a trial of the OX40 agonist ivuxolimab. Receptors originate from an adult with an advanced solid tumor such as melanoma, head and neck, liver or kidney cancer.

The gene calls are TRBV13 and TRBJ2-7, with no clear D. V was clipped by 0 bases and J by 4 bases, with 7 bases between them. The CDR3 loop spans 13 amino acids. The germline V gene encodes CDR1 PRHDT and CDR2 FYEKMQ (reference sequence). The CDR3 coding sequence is TGTGCCAGCAGCTTAGGAGGCCCATACGAGCAGTACTTC. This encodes CASSLGGPYEQYF.

The CDR3 is CASSPSTNSYEQYF. CDR3 coding DNA: TGTGCCAGCAGCCCATCAACTAACTCCTACGAGCAGTACTTC. The chain recombines TRBV6-6 with TRBJ2-7; no clear D gene. V was shortened by 6 bases and J by 0 bases, with 12 bases between the two germline ends. The CDR3 covers 14 residues. CDR1 MNHNY and CDR2 SVGAGI come from the germline V gene (reference sequence).

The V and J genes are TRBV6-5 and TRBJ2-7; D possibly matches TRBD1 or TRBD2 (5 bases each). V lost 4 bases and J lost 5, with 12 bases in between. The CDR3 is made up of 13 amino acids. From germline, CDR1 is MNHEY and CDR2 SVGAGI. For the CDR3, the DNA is TGTGCCAGCAGTTTAGAGGGGAAGGACGAGCAGTACTTC. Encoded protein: CASSLEGKDEQYF.

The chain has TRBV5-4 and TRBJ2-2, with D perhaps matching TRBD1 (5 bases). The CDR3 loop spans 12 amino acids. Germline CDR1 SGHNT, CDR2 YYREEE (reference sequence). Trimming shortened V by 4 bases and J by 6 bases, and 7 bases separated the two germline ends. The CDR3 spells CASSQGAGELFF. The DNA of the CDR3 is TGTGCCAGCAGCCAAGGGGCCGGGGAGCTGTTTTTT.

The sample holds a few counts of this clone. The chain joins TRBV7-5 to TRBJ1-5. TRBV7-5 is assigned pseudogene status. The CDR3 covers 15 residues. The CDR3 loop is CARSRGGQINQPQHF. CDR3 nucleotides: TGTGCCAGAAGCCGAGGCGGGCAGATAAATCAGCCCCAGCATTTT.

CDR3 nucleotides: TGTGCCAGCAGTCCAAACGACAGGGTGGGGAAACTGTTTTTT. Encoded protein: CASSPNDRVGKLFF. This rearrangement joins TRBV6-1 to TRBJ1-4, with 7 bases aligning to TRBD1. Germline V gene data show CDR1 as MNHNS and CDR2 as SASEGT. The CDR3 has 14 residues. Trimming at V came to 5 bases and at J to 11 bases, leaving 11 bases not matched to a gene.

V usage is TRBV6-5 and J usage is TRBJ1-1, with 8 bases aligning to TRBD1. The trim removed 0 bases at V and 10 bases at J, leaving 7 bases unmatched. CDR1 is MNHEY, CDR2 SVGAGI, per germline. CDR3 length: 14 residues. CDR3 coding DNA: TGTGCCAGCAGTTACTCGAGCAGGGGGCTATTAGCTTTCTTT. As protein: CASSYSSRGLLAFF.

The CDR3 sequence is CASRPGQAANYGYTF. CDR3 nucleotide sequence: TGTGCCAGCAGACCGGGACAGGCGGCTAACTATGGCTACACCTTC. The V and J genes are TRBV6-5 and TRBJ1-2; 8 bases match TRBD1. The junction had 6 bases not matched to a gene; V was cut back by 6 bases and J by 0 bases. The germline CDR1 and CDR2 sequences are MNHEY and SVGAGI. CDR3 length: 15 residues.

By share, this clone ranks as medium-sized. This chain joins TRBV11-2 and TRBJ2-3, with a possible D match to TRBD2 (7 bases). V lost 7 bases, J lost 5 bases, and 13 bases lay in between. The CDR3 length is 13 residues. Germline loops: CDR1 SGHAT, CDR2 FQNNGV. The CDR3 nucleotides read TGTGCCAGCAAAGGGGGGGCGGGAGATACGCAGTATTTT. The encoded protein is CASKGGAGDTQYF. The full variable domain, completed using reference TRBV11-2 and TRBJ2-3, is EAGVAQSPRYKIIEKRQSVAFWCNPISGHATLYWYQQILGQGPKLLIQFQNNGVVDDSQLPKDRFSAERLKGVDSTLKIQPAKLEDSAVYLCASKGGAGDTQYFGPGTRLTVL.

CDR3 sequence reads: CASSQEPGQKTHF. The CDR3 DNA is TGCGCCAGCAGCCAGGAACCGGGACAGAAAACGCATTTT. The genes are TRBV5-1 and TRBJ1-5, with 7 bases identical to TRBD1. The V segment lost 4 bases and the J segment 15 bases; nucleotides outside the gene matches: 13. Germline CDR1 reads SGHRS; CDR2 reads YFSETQ. The CDR3 runs 13 residues.

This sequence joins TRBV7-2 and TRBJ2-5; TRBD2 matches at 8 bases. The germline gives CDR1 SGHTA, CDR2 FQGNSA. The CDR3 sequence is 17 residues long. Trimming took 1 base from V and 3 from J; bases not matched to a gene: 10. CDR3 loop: CASSLGMPGLGKETQYF. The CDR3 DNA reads TGTGCCAGCAGCTTAGGGATGCCGGGACTAGGCAAAGAGACCCAGTACTTC.

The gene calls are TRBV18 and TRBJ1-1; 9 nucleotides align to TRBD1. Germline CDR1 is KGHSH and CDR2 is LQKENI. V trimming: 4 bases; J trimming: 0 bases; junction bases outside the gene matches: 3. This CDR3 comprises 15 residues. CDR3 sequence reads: CASSLGQGMNTEAFF. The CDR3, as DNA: TGTGCCAGCTCACTAGGACAGGGGATGAACACTGAAGCTTTCTTT.